These T cell receptor beta chains were read from a single sample in a study of cytomegalovirus exposure and HLA in healthy donors. The assay was immunoSEQ multiplex PCR, and TCRdb's table has in-frame clones only and misses some. The sample carries hundreds of thousands of clones, around 78% recorded once. The sample taken for sequencing was PBMCs. These receptors were collected from a woman under 30 in good health and CMV-seronegative. Both conserved end residues are part of each CDR3. Each record gives: clone size, J gene, D gene, V gene, CDR3 protein, CDR3 DNA. The D gene is left open where the match is weak. A row's size may be missing; if present it is once, few, many or a size class.

abundance: NA
j_gene: TRBJ2-3
d_gene: NA
v_gene: TRBV7-3
CDR3aa: CASRRLRAVGDTQYF
CDR3nt: TGTGCCAGCAGGCGCCTGAGAGCCGTGGGAGATACGCAGTATTTT

abundance: once
j_gene: TRBJ1-4
d_gene: NA
v_gene: TRBV5-8
CDR3aa: CASSLVGLNEKLFF
CDR3nt: TGTGCCAGCAGCTTGGTAGGACTTAATGAAAAACTGTTTTTT

abundance: NA
j_gene: TRBJ2-5
d_gene: TRBD2
v_gene: TRBV5-4
CDR3aa: CASSTSGDQETQYF
CDR3nt: TGTGCCAGCAGCACTAGCGGGGACCAAGAGACCCAGTACTTC

abundance: NA
j_gene: TRBJ1-5
d_gene: NA
v_gene: TRBV28
CDR3aa: CASRNGRDRRNFGNQPQHF
CDR3nt: TGTGCCAGCAGGAACGGACGGGATCGCAGGAACTTTGGCAATCAGCCCCAGCATTTT

abundance: NA
j_gene: TRBJ2-3
d_gene: TRBD2
v_gene: TRBV4-1
CDR3aa: CASSQETAGFTDTQYF
CDR3nt: TGCGCCAGCAGCCAAGAAACAGCGGGATTCACAGATACGCAGTATTTT

abundance: NA
j_gene: TRBJ2-5
d_gene: TRBD2
v_gene: TRBV2
CDR3aa: CASSRRGLAGQQETQYF
CDR3nt: TGTGCCAGCAGCCGGAGGGGACTAGCGGGTCAACAAGAGACCCAGTACTTC

abundance: NA
j_gene: TRBJ1-5
d_gene: NA
v_gene: TRBV27
CDR3aa: CASSSAGRRPQHF
CDR3nt: TGTGCCAGCAGTTCGGCAGGCCGCCGGCCCCAGCATTTT

abundance: NA
j_gene: TRBJ1-1
d_gene: NA
v_gene: TRBV18
CDR3aa: CASSAQARADTEAFF
CDR3nt: TGTGCCAGCTCAGCTCAAGCTAGGGCCGACACTGAAGCTTTCTTT

abundance: NA
j_gene: TRBJ1-1
d_gene: NA
v_gene: TRBV30
CDR3aa: CAWSADTEAFF
CDR3nt: TGTGCCTGGAGTGCGGACACTGAAGCTTTCTTT

abundance: NA
j_gene: TRBJ1-1
d_gene: TRBD1
v_gene: TRBV28
CDR3aa: CASKGRGRELGEAFF
CDR3nt: TGTGCCAGCAAAGGTAGGGGGCGAGAATTAGGTGAAGCTTTCTTT

abundance: NA
j_gene: TRBJ2-3
d_gene: NA
v_gene: TRBV18
CDR3aa: CASSPFPAGTDTQYF
CDR3nt: TGTGCCAGCTCACCGTTCCCGGCGGGGACAGATACGCAGTATTTT

abundance: NA
j_gene: TRBJ2-6
d_gene: NA
v_gene: TRBV5-1
CDR3aa: CASSLDWSAGANVLTF
CDR3nt: TGCGCCAGCAGCTTGGACTGGTCGGCTGGGGCCAACGTCCTGACTTTC

abundance: many
j_gene: TRBJ1-4
d_gene: NA
v_gene: TRBV15
CDR3aa: CATSRDPGSSEKLFF
CDR3nt: TGTGCCACCAGCAGAGATCCGGGCAGCTCAGAAAAACTGTTTTTT

abundance: NA
j_gene: TRBJ2-3
d_gene: TRBD2
v_gene: TRBV4-1
CDR3aa: CASSHLAGGTDTQYF
CDR3nt: TGCGCCAGCAGCCACTTAGCGGGAGGCACAGATACGCAGTATTTT

abundance: once
j_gene: TRBJ2-7
d_gene: TRBD2
v_gene: TRBV9
CDR3aa: CASSPTPLLAFYEQYF
CDR3nt: TGTGCCAGCAGCCCTACCCCCCTACTAGCGTTCTACGAGCAGTACTTC

abundance: NA
j_gene: TRBJ2-3
d_gene: NA
v_gene: TRBV2
CDR3aa: CASLPLGTSTDTQYF
CDR3nt: TGTGCCTCCCTCCCCCTCGGGACTAGCACAGATACGCAGTATTTT

abundance: NA
j_gene: TRBJ2-1
d_gene: TRBD2
v_gene: TRBV6-1
CDR3aa: CASSSFLAGNEQFF
CDR3nt: TGTGCCAGCAGTTCTTTCCTAGCGGGCAATGAGCAGTTCTTC